This T cell receptor (beta chain) was recorded in a study of T cells after yellow fever vaccination. Regarding the study as a whole: When the response was secondary, it was weaker but reached its peak faster, day 5 versus 15.

As regards this clonotype: Antigen unknown.

CDR3 length: 13 amino acids. The V gene lost 1 base and the J gene lost 10 bases, with 11 bases spanning the gap. Per the germline V gene, CDR1 is SGHNT and CDR2 is YENEEA. TCRdb used MiXCR to reprocess the 5' RACE reads, holding one entry per CDR3 protein. The data contain more than 300,000 distinct CDR3 sequences, roughly 10% of them singletons. The sequences come from CD4+ T cells sorted from PBMCs, collected 45 days after the yellow fever booster vaccination. J is TRBJ2-1 and V is TRBV11-3; D not certain. This clonotype originated in a man aged 18 to 30 who received the YFV17D yellow fever vaccine. CDR3 protein: CASSLGWVGEQFF. CDR3 nucleotides: TGTGCCAGCAGCTTAGGGTGGGTCGGAGAGCAGTTCTTC.